A single sample gave rise to the 14 T cell receptor beta chains below, sequenced in a study of blood T cell repertoires in COVID-19. Sequencing used immunoSEQ multiplex PCR; TCRdb keeps in-frame clones, though not all of them. The data hold about 100,000 clones, with over 75% observed a single time. Specimen: peripheral blood. These receptors came from a man aged 25-40 years in a cohort sampled during active COVID-19.

This clone was recorded a few times. The CDR3 DNA reads as TGTGCCGGGGGGGCGGTGACTATGAGCGGCTACACCTTC. This codes for CAGGAVTMSGYTF. The chain joins TRBV7-9 to TRBJ1-2; D possibly corresponds to TRBD1 (6 bases). There are 13 residues in the CDR3. CDR1 SEHNR and CDR2 FQNEAQ come from the germline V gene (reference sequence). Trimming removed 11 bases from V and 8 bases from J, with 21 bases in between.

The gene calls are TRBV11-1 and TRBJ2-3, with TRBD1 identical over 8 bases. V lost 6 bases to trimming and J lost 3 bases; unmatched junction nucleotides: 11. CDR3 length: 16 amino acids. CDR1 SGHAT and CDR2 FQDESV come from the germline V gene (reference sequence). CDR3 nucleotide sequence: TGTGCCAGCAGATACGGACAGGGAAAGAGTACAGATACGCAGTATTTT. Translating it yields CASRYGQGKSTDTQYF.

The chain links TRBV11-2 to TRBJ2-2; no clear D gene. The germline V gene encodes CDR1 SGHAT and CDR2 FQNNGV. This CDR3 contains 14 residues. Trimming pared 2 bases from V and 0 bases from J, leaving 4 bases between. The CDR3 region is CASSLLANTGELFF. CDR3 in DNA: TGTGCCAGCAGCTTATTAGCGAACACCGGGGAGCTGTTTTTT.

V usage is TRBV9 and J usage is TRBJ2-3, with 13 nucleotides matching TRBD2. V gave up 3 bases and J gave up 0 bases; unmatched junction bases: 7. The CDR3 contains 18 residues. Germline V CDR1 and CDR2: SGDLS, YYNGEE. The CDR3 spells CASSARTSGGRSTDTQYF. In DNA, the CDR3 is TGTGCCAGCAGCGCAAGGACTAGCGGGGGCCGTAGCACAGATACGCAGTATTTT.

This sequence joins TRBV1 and TRBJ2-1; the table gives TRBD2 as D, unverified against the DNA. TRBV1 is flagged as a pseudogene. The CDR3 runs 19 residues. The CDR3 nucleotides read TGCACCAGCAGCCAAGATTTGGCCCCGGGACTAGGGCCATACAATGAGCAGTTCTTC. Its protein is CTSSQDLAPGLGPYNEQFF.

V and J are TRBV7-9 and TRBJ2-7; perhaps TRBD2 as D (6 bases). The CDR3 sequence is 16 residues long. Germline CDR1 and CDR2: SEHNR and FQNEAQ (reference sequence). Trimming took off 3 bases at V and 6 bases at J, with 21 bases between the two ends. The CDR3 protein is CASSFAQGLRAVEQYF. The CDR3 bases are TGTGCCAGCAGCTTTGCGCAGGGACTCAGGGCAGTCGAGCAGTACTTC.

This chain uses TRBV7-3 with TRBJ2-1, with 12 positions matching TRBD2. V was clipped by 4 bases and J by 4 bases; unmatched bases: 5. Per the germline V gene, CDR1 is SGHTA and CDR2 is FQGTGA. This CDR3 is 16 amino acids long. The chain's CDR3 is CASSSSGGASYNEQFF. The CDR3 nucleotides are TGTGCCAGCAGCTCTAGCGGGGGGGCCTCTTACAATGAGCAGTTCTTC. Full variable domain (remainder filled in from reference TRBV7-3 and TRBJ2-1): GAGVSQTPSNKVTEKGKYVELRCDPISGHTALYWYRQSLGQGPEFLIYFQGTGAADDSGLPNDRFFAVRPEGSVSTLKIQRTERGDSAVYLCASSSSGGASYNEQFFGPGTRLTVL.

The V and J genes are TRBV18 and TRBJ1-1; the D gene is possibly TRBD1 (6 bases). This CDR3 is built from 14 residues. Germline V gives CDR1 KGHSH, CDR2 LQKENI. The V gene lost 4 bases and the J gene lost 1 base, with 10 bases spanning the gap. The CDR3 here is CASSRQTGNTEAFF. CDR3 sequence (DNA): TGTGCCAGCTCACGCCAGACAGGGAACACTGAAGCTTTCTTT.

The genes are TRBV27 and TRBJ1-1, with D hard to call. Between the trimmed V and J ends, which lost 3 bases and 1 base, there was a span of 15 bases. The germline V gene has CDR1 MNHEY and CDR2 SMNVEV (reference sequence). The CDR3 runs 16 residues. CDR3 in amino acids: CASSFQGGGWNTEAFF. The CDR3 DNA is TGTGCCAGCAGTTTTCAAGGAGGAGGCTGGAACACTGAAGCTTTCTTT.

This sequence joins TRBV27 and TRBJ2-7, with 8 positions matching TRBD2. Germline CDR1 is MNHEY and CDR2 is SMNVEV (reference sequence). V dropped 4 bases and J dropped 0; count of bases not matched to a gene: 2. CDR3 length: 14 amino acids. This CDR3 is CASSYRGGSYEQYF. Written as DNA, the CDR3 is TGTGCCAGCAGTTACCGGGGGGGCTCCTACGAGCAGTACTTC.

This chain connects TRBV4-2 to TRBJ2-5; 7 nucleotides line up with TRBD2. Germline lookup yields CDR1 LGHNA and CDR2 YNFKEQ. The CDR3 sequence is 14 residues long. V was pared by 1 base and J by 2 bases, with 1 base of the junction left unmatched. Here the CDR3 DNA reads TGTGCCAGCAGCCAAGGGGGGGGGCAAGAGACCCAGTACTTC. Its translation is CASSQGGGQETQYF.

The genes are TRBV4-1 and TRBJ2-5, with D possibly being TRBD2 (7 bases). The V gene's germline CDR1 is MGHRA and CDR2 YSYEKL. Trimming shortened V by 1 base and J by 3 bases, and 12 bases separated the two germline ends. The CDR3 runs to 15 residues. The CDR3 spells CASSQGGGLKETQYF. CDR3 DNA sequence: TGCGCCAGCAGCCAAGGCGGGGGCCTCAAAGAGACCCAGTACTTC.

The J gene is TRBJ2-2, the V gene TRBV19; tentative D call: TRBD1 (5 bases). Germline loops: CDR1 LNHDA, CDR2 SQIVND (reference sequence). The CDR3 is 15 residues long. Trimming left V 6 bases short and J 1 base short, with 12 bases between. CDR3 DNA: TGTGCCAGTAGACTGGGGCAGGGGAACACCGGGGAGCTGTTTTTT. This translates into CASRLGQGNTGELFF.

This chain joins TRBV11-3 and TRBJ2-5, with a tentative D call TRBD2 (6 bases). This CDR3 is 13 amino acids long. Trimming shortened V by 5 bases and J by 5 bases, and 12 bases separated the two germline ends. The germline gives CDR1 SGHNT, CDR2 YENEEA. The CDR3 sequence is CASSPSRGETQYF. The CDR3 bases are TGTGCCAGCAGCCCATCCCGGGGGGAGACCCAGTACTTC.